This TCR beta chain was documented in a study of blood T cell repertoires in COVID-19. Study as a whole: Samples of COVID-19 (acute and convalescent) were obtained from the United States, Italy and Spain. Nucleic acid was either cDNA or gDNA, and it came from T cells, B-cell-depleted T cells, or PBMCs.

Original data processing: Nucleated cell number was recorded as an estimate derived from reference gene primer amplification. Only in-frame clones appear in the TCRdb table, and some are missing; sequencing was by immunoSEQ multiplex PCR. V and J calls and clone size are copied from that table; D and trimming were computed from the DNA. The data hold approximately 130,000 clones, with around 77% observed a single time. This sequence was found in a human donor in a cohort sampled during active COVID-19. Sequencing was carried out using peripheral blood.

CDR3 in amino acids: CASSFEGEGYTF. The CDR3 DNA reads TGTGCCAGCAGCTTCGAGGGTGAGGGCTACACCTTC. J is TRBJ1-2 and V is TRBV13, with D unclear. The germline V and J ends were trimmed by 3 bases and 8 bases, with 10 bases remaining between them. CDR3 length equals 12 residues. Germline V CDR1 and CDR2: PRHDT, FYEKMQ (reference sequence). Combining the CDR3 with reference TRBV13 and TRBJ1-2 gives the whole variable domain AAGVIQSPRHLIKEKRETATLKCYPIPRHDTVYWYQQGPGQDPQFLISFYEKMQSDKGSIPDRFSAQQFSDYHSELNMSSLELGDSALYFCASSFEGEGYTFGSGTRLTVV.